This TCR beta chain was identified in a study of OX40 agonist ivuxolimab in advanced cancers. Turning to the study itself: A male proportion of under 90% was recorded, with mean age around 62 years and range roughly 20 to 90.

TCRdb keeps only in-frame clones here, not all; method: immunoSEQ multiplex PCR. The data hold about 54,000 clones, with approximately 75% observed a single time. Germline assignment: CDR1 SGHVS and CDR2 FQNEAQ. Trimming removed 3 bases from V and 2 bases from J, with 11 bases in between. The CDR3 is made up of 14 amino acids. The V call is TRBV7-8, the J call TRBJ2-7, with D perhaps matching TRBD1 or TRBD2 (6 bases each). The sample consisted of CD4+ or CD8+ T cells sorted from blood, taken in a trial of the OX40 agonist ivuxolimab. This clonotype originated in an adult with an advanced solid tumor such as melanoma, head and neck, liver or kidney cancer. The CDR3 region is CASSFEGGAYEQYF. The CDR3 DNA reads TGTGCCAGCAGCTTCGAGGGGGGCGCCTACGAGCAGTACTTC.